The TCR beta chain described here comes from a study of blood T cell repertoires in COVID-19. About the study: PBMCs, B-cell-depleted T cells, or T cells were the source of the cDNA or gDNA that made up the material.

The V gene lost 0 bases and the J gene lost 3 bases, with 9 bases spanning the gap. Germline V gene lookup returns CDR1 LGHNA and CDR2 YSLEER. This CDR3 contains 15 residues. Generated by immunoSEQ multiplex PCR, the TCRdb table keeps only in-frame clones and is missing some. The profile shows approximately 250,000 clones, 75% to 90% of them singletons. This clonotype originated in a woman in her twenties or thirties with acute COVID-19. Sequenced material: PBMCs or T cells enriched from blood (not recorded which). The chain carries TRBV4-3 and TRBJ1-3; a possible D gene is TRBD1 (5 bases). CDR3 sequence (DNA): TGCGCCAGCAGCCAAGATCGGGGGTATGGAAACACCATATATTTT. Its translation is CASSQDRGYGNTIYF.